The table lists the clone carrying this TCR beta chain with a few counts. The data stem from a study of CD8+ T cells in alopecia areata. Treatment: oral pan-JAK inhibitor, 5-10 mg twice daily. Sorted out of PBMCs were CD4+ T cells and CD8+ T cells. It was cDNA, reverse transcribed from extracted RNA, that served as the sequencing template. Only in-frame clones appear in the TCRdb table, and some are missing; sequencing was by immunoSEQ multiplex PCR. The table has 150,000 to 200,000 clones, under 80% seen once; the top ten hold roughly 1.3%. Sequencing used CD4+ T cells sorted from blood, obtained between weeks 47 and 50, from a patient treated with tofacitinib. The receptor was derived from a human donor with alopecia areata.

This CDR3 is CSVAARGIRETQYF. The CDR3 nucleotides are TGCAGCGTTGCTGCCCGGGGGATTCGGGAGACCCAGTACTTC. The rearrangement links TRBV29-1 to TRBJ2-5; D is perhaps TRBD2 (6 bases). Per germline, CDR1 SQVTM and CDR2 ANQGSEA. Trimming cost V 4 bases and J 5 bases, with 17 bases left between them. There are 14 residues in the CDR3.